Presented here are 25 T cell receptor beta chains from one specimen sequenced in a study of blood T cell repertoires in COVID-19. This table comes from immunoSEQ multiplex PCR, and its TCRdb copy is limited to in-frame clones, with some not included. Counted here are approximately 110,000 clones, around 90% occurring once; the ten biggest clones make up about 1%. What was sequenced was peripheral blood. The receptors here all came from a woman in her fifties or sixties with active or convalescent COVID-19.

V usage is TRBV4-1 and J usage is TRBJ2-1, with D tentatively TRBD1 (6 bases). CDR1 is MGHRA, CDR2 YSYEKL, per germline. V lost 3 bases and J 3 bases, leaving 15 bases between the germline ends. The CDR3 has 16 residues. This CDR3 reads CASSHYPRGRYNEQFF. CDR3 nucleotides: TGCGCCAGCAGCCATTACCCCAGGGGCCGCTACAATGAGCAGTTCTTC.

The chain joins TRBV18 to TRBJ1-4, with 7 nucleotides matching TRBD1. V lost 3 bases to trimming and J lost 7 bases; unmatched junction nucleotides: 5. The germline CDR1 and CDR2 sequences are KGHSH and LQKENI. This CDR3 is 14 amino acids long. The CDR3 region has the DNA TGTGCCAGCTCACCGACAGGGTCAGGTGAAAAACTGTTTTTT. This translates into CASSPTGSGEKLFF.

This clone was seen a single time. The chain is built from TRBV6-1 and TRBJ1-5; TRBD1 aligns across 8 bases. Germline V CDR1 and CDR2: MNHNS, SASEGT. The CDR3 sequence is 15 residues long. V lost 1 base to trimming and J lost 6 bases; unmatched junction nucleotides: 5. The CDR3, as DNA: TGTGCCAGCAGTGAAGGAGGGACAGGAGTTCAGCCCCAGCATTTT. This sequence encodes CASSEGGTGVQPQHF.

This clone occurred once. The gene calls are TRBV5-6 and TRBJ2-5; 8 positions agree with TRBD1. The CDR3 is 16 amino acids. CDR1 SGHDT and CDR2 YYEEEE come from the germline V gene. Trimming cost V 4 bases and J 3 bases; bases outside gene matches: 11. CDR3 protein: CASSLRRSGQEETQYF. The CDR3, as DNA: TGTGCCAGCAGCCTACGACGCTCGGGACAGGAAGAGACCCAGTACTTC.

J is TRBJ2-3 and V is TRBV6-1; D is perhaps TRBD2 (5 bases). Germline lookup yields CDR1 MNHNS and CDR2 SASEGT. The length of the CDR3 is 14 residues. Trimming left V 1 base short and J 6 bases short, with 11 bases between. Here the CDR3 reads CASSEGYGKDTQYF. Here the CDR3 DNA reads TGTGCCAGCAGTGAAGGATACGGGAAGGATACGCAGTATTTT.

Here the CDR3 reads CATRLGAGGELFF. Written as DNA, the CDR3 is TGTGCCACCAGGTTGGGGGCCGGAGGGGAGCTGTTTTTT. This chain joins TRBV24-1 and TRBJ2-2, with D perhaps matching TRBD1 (6 bases). The length of the CDR3 is 13 residues. CDR1 and CDR2 (germline): KGHDR, SFDVKD. The germline V and J ends were trimmed by 7 bases and 8 bases, with 13 bases remaining between them.

This chain joins TRBV30 and TRBJ1-5, with 9 bases lining up with TRBD1. Trimming cost V 1 base and J 6 bases; bases outside gene matches: 7. CDR1 and CDR2 (germline): GTSNPN, SVGIG (reference sequence). CDR3 length: 15 amino acids. The CDR3 reads CAWSAGTGKIQPQHF. Here the CDR3 DNA reads TGTGCCTGGAGTGCCGGGACAGGGAAGATTCAGCCCCAGCATTTT.

This clone is a singleton in its sample. The V gene is TRBV12-3 or TRBV12-4, the J gene TRBJ2-7; the match to TRBD2 covers 9 bases. The CDR3 covers 13 residues. V shed 8 bases and J 5 bases; nucleotides not matched to a gene: 7. This CDR3 is CASSPREGDEQYF. CDR3 in DNA: TGTGCCAGCTCCCCGCGGGAGGGCGACGAGCAGTACTTC.

J is TRBJ1-1 and V is TRBV5-6, with no clear D. CDR3 length: 14 residues. The ends were cut back, 7 bases at V and 0 bases at J, with 13 bases in the middle. Germline V gene sequence: CDR1 SGHDT, CDR2 YYEEEE. The CDR3 here is CASGYVGVNTEAFF. Here the CDR3 DNA reads TGTGCCAGCGGATACGTCGGGGTGAACACTGAAGCTTTCTTT.

This clone was recorded a few times. This chain connects TRBV11-2 to TRBJ2-1, with D tentatively TRBD2 (5 bases). CDR1 and CDR2 (germline): SGHAT, FQNNGV. The CDR3 length is 13 residues. V lost 5 bases, J lost 6 bases, and 11 bases lay in between. This CDR3 reads CASSASLGNEQFF. In DNA form, the CDR3 reads TGTGCCAGCAGCGCCTCACTAGGCAATGAGCAGTTCTTC.

This clone was observed once. The chain combines TRBV7-8 with TRBJ2-7; possibly TRBD1 for D (6 bases). Trimming took off 6 bases at V and 3 bases at J, with 15 bases between the two ends. The CDR3 length is 14 residues. Germline V lookup: CDR1 SGHVS, CDR2 FQNEAQ. CDR3 coding DNA: TGTGCCAGCAGACCCCGGGACACAGACTACGAGCAGTACTTC. Translated: CASRPRDTDYEQYF. Full variable domain (rest looked up from reference TRBV7-8 and TRBJ2-7): GAGVSQSPRYKVAKRGQDVALRCDPISGHVSLFWYQQALGQGPEFLTYFQNEAQLDKSGLPSDRFFAERPEGSVSTLKIQRTQQEDSAVYLCASRPRDTDYEQYFGPGTRLTVT.

The rearrangement joins TRBV18 to TRBJ1-3; possibly TRBD1 for D (5 bases). The CDR3 length is 13 residues. The germline CDR1 and CDR2 sequences are KGHSH and LQKENI. Trimming shortened V by 2 bases and J by 11 bases, and 13 bases separated the two germline ends. The CDR3 protein is CASSPGRGWSIYF. CDR3 bases: TGTGCCAGCTCACCAGGGAGGGGATGGTCCATATATTTT.

This rearrangement joins TRBV6-6 to TRBJ2-1; TRBD2 matches 11 bases. V lost 5 bases and J lost 7; bases outside the gene matches: 16. Germline CDR1 and CDR2: MNHNY and SVGAGI (reference sequence). The CDR3 has 18 amino acids. CDR3 in amino acids: CASSPSGTSGRRGNEQFF. The CDR3 DNA sequence: TGTGCCAGCAGTCCGTCAGGGACTAGCGGACGGAGGGGGAATGAGCAGTTCTTC.

The genes are TRBV7-2 and TRBJ1-2; 7 bases agree with TRBD1. The CDR3 is 13 amino acids. Germline CDR1 SGHTA, CDR2 FQGNSA. V was clipped by 8 bases and J by 3 bases; unmatched bases: 6. The CDR3 protein is CASQGDWDYGYTF. The CDR3 region has the DNA TGTGCCAGCCAGGGGGATTGGGACTATGGCTACACCTTC. Together with reference TRBV7-2 and TRBJ1-2, the CDR3 gives the full variable domain: GAGVSQSPSNKVTEKGKDVELRCDPISGHTALYWYRQSLGQGLEFLIYFQGNSAPDKSGLPSDRFSAERTGGSVSTLTIQRTQQEDSAVYLCASQGDWDYGYTFGSGTRLTVV.

DNA for the CDR3: TGCGCCAGCAGCTTGGTAGGGACTCCCGGGGCCGATACGCAGTATTTT. Translated: CASSLVGTPGADTQYF. V and J are TRBV5-1 and TRBJ2-3; a possible D gene is TRBD2 (6 bases). This CDR3 region has 16 residues. In germline, CDR1 is SGHRS, CDR2 YFSETQ. Trimming took 0 bases from V and 6 from J, leaving 17 bases between them. The full variable domain, completed using reference TRBV5-1 and TRBJ2-3, is KAGVTQTPRYLIKTRGQQVTLSCSPISGHRSVSWYQQTPGQGLQFLFEYFSETQRNKGNFPGRFSGRQFSNSRSEMNVSTLELGDSALYLCASSLVGTPGADTQYFGPGTRLTVL.

The chain is built from TRBV4-3 and TRBJ1-1; TRBD1 aligns across 8 bases. The CDR3 has 13 residues. Losses at the gene ends were 8 bases for V and 4 bases for J; bases not matched to a gene: 6. Germline V gives CDR1 LGHNA, CDR2 YSLEER. The CDR3 sequence: CASGQGASTEAFF. The CDR3 nucleotides are TGCGCCAGCGGTCAGGGGGCGAGCACTGAAGCTTTCTTT.

J is TRBJ2-7 and V is TRBV28; possibly TRBD2 for D (5 bases). Germline-derived CDR1 and CDR2 are MDHEN and SYDVKM. CDR3 length: 15 residues. Trimming stripped 4 bases from V and 9 bases from J, with 22 bases between. CDR3 sequence: CASSSLRGHLGRQYF. The DNA for the CDR3 is TGTGCCAGCAGTTCACTCCGCGGGCATTTAGGTAGGCAGTACTTC.

The chain has TRBV7-3 and TRBJ2-1, with D unclear. The CDR3 length is 13 residues. Per germline, CDR1 SGHTA and CDR2 FQGTGA. V shed 2 bases and J shed 4 bases, with 6 bases lying between them. The CDR3 DNA follows: TGTGCCAGCAGCTTACAGAAGTACAATGAGCAGTTCTTC. This gives the protein CASSLQKYNEQFF. Together with reference TRBV7-3 and TRBJ2-1, the CDR3 gives the full variable domain: GAGVSQTPSNKVTEKGKYVELRCDPISGHTALYWYRQSLGQGPEFLIYFQGTGAADDSGLPNDRFFAVRPEGSVSTLKIQRTERGDSAVYLCASSLQKYNEQFFGPGTRLTVL.

This sequence joins TRBV27 and TRBJ2-7; TRBD1 aligns across 9 bases. The trim removed 4 bases at V and 5 bases at J, leaving 15 bases unmatched. The CDR3 extends over 17 amino acids. From germline, CDR1 is MNHEY and CDR2 SMNVEV (reference sequence). CDR3 in DNA: TGTGCCAGCAGTTCCCGATCCTCCGGGACAGGGATCCACGAGCAGTACTTC. Its protein product is CASSSRSSGTGIHEQYF.

This chain links TRBV6-4 with TRBJ2-7; a possible D gene is TRBD2 (5 bases). CDR3 length equals 15 residues. V lost 3 bases and J lost 3, with 15 bases in between. Looked up from germline, CDR1 is MRHNA and CDR2 is SNTAGT. Written as DNA, the CDR3 is TGTGCCAGCAGTGAAGAGGGCCTAGGTAGCTACGAGCAGTACTTC. Amino acids: CASSEEGLGSYEQYF.

The chain has TRBV9 and TRBJ1-2; D is possibly TRBD1 (6 bases). The V gene's germline CDR1 is SGDLS and CDR2 YYNGEE. V gave up 0 bases and J gave up 4 bases, with 13 bases separating them. This CDR3 has 15 residues. The CDR3 DNA sequence: TGTGCCAGCAGCGTAGATCAGGGGAGGGCCTATGGCTACACCTTC. Its protein product is CASSVDQGRAYGYTF.

The CDR3, as DNA: TGTGCCGACAGGAAGAGCGGGGAATACGAGCAGTACTTC. Amino acids: CADRKSGEYEQYF. The chain combines TRBV6-5 with TRBJ2-7, with D maybe TRBD2 (7 bases). Germline CDR1 MNHEY, CDR2 SVGAGI. The CDR3 spans 13 residues. V was pared by 11 bases and J by 4 bases, with 18 bases between.

The count of this clone is one. V is TRBV10-3 and J is TRBJ2-1, with 7 bases identical to TRBD2. Germline CDR1 is ENHRY and CDR2 is SYGVKD. Trimming at V came to 2 bases and at J to 6 bases, leaving 7 bases not matched to a gene. CDR3 size: 15 residues. CDR3 residues: CAISEGLAAGNEQFF. CDR3 DNA: TGTGCCATCAGTGAGGGGCTAGCGGCAGGCAATGAGCAGTTCTTC.

The gene calls are TRBV14 and TRBJ2-7; the D is unclear. The CDR3 is 14 amino acids. The V gene's germline CDR1 is SGHDN and CDR2 FVKESK. The V end was cut by 6 bases, the J end by 6 bases, with 18 bases between. The CDR3 nucleotides are TGTGCCAGCAGTACCAGACCGTCGGGTGGCGAGCAGTACTTC. Translated: CASSTRPSGGEQYF.

The genes are TRBV15 and TRBJ1-6; unclear D gene. CDR3 size: 17 residues. V gave up 0 bases and J gave up 9 bases, with 18 bases separating them. Germline lookup yields CDR1 LNHNV and CDR2 YYDKDF (reference sequence). CDR3 in amino acids: CATSRDSGKGLGSPLHF. CDR3 sequence (DNA): TGTGCCACCAGCAGAGATTCCGGGAAGGGTCTCGGTTCACCCCTCCACTTT.